A single T cell receptor (beta chain) is shown here with its context. The antigen remains undetermined. Use of 60 Vbeta and 13 Jbeta primers characterized the PCR. Here immunoSEQ multiplex PCR was the method, and the copy in TCRdb shows in-frame clones only, minus some. The top ten clones hold roughly 1.3% of a sample with about 89,000 clones, around three quarters of them seen once. Sampled while nominally healthy, donors likely had unrecorded immune exposures. The data belong to a study of cytomegalovirus exposure and HLA in healthy donors. Across the whole study: In an early release, HLA-typed donors contributed some 82 million unique TCR sequences.

Whole-study findings and limits: The productive fraction for most TCR beta V segments was about 90% or about 30% in an earlier analysis. There was a cluster of highly shared sequence variants that was likely a sequencing artifact.

CDR1 is SEHNR, CDR2 FQNEAQ, per germline (reference sequence). J gave up 11 bases and V 5 bases, and 22 bases lay outside the gene matches. CDR3 length: 17 amino acids. This receptor was taken from a male donor in good health and CMV-seronegative. Sequencing was performed on PBMCs. This chain joins TRBV7-9 and TRBJ1-1; TRBD1 aligns across 8 bases. CDR3: CASSPTGQGGDSNVAFF. The CDR3 nucleotides read TGTGCCAGCAGCCCTACCGGACAGGGTGGGGATTCGAACGTGGCTTTCTTT.